In its sample, the clone carrying this T cell receptor (beta chain) was seen many times. Its antigen is as yet unknown. There were no patients who had received any treatment before thyroid surgery. The sample comes from a study of metastatic and nonmetastatic thyroid tumors. Turning to the study itself: Repertoire data that came from the blood and tumor or nodule tissue of malignant and benign thyroid patients were compared.

Study results and caveats: Benign nodules were reported to have significantly lower TCR beta diversity than malignant thyroid tumors, in blood and tumor.

The CDR3 totals 15 residues. The V gene's germline CDR1 is MNHEY and CDR2 SVGEGT. V lost 4 bases, J lost 4 bases, and 15 bases lay in between. Authors' analysis steps: Using the CDR3 differences seen across clinicopathological groups, the authors built a distant-metastasis classifier for papillary thyroid cancer, which was meant to discriminate distant-metastatic patients. TCRdb re-called clones via MiXCR from the PCR reads. The V and J calls were not made by the authors but by TCRdb's processing. The sample includes about 85,000 clones, 8.6% seen only once; the top ten take under 9%. Sequenced sample: blood. The chain recombines TRBV6-2 or TRBV6-3 with TRBJ2-3; D could derive from TRBD1 or TRBD2 (5 bases each). The TCR was taken from a female donor with papillary thyroid cancer or a benign thyroid nodule (not recorded which). Some clones in this sample may be carry-over from other donors' samples. The CDR3 sequence is CASSSGALRADTQYF. CDR3 DNA: TGTGCCAGCAGTTCCGGGGCGCTAAGGGCAGATACGCAGTATTTT.